This TCR beta chain stems from a study of T cell responses to AZD1222 COVID-19 vaccine. Details on this clone: Its antigen is not identified.

Study results and caveats: Elevations in Spike-specific TCR breadth and depth followed administration of two AZD1222 doses. Nearly half of spike-specific TCRs reportedly go after variant regions that carry no mutations.

The ends lost 0 bases at V and 6 bases at J; junction bases unmatched: 1. Germline CDR1 and CDR2: KGHSH and LQKENI. The CDR3 extends over 14 amino acids. The method was immunoSEQ multiplex PCR; TCRdb's version includes in-frame clones alone and lacks a portion of them. The sample records more than 95,000 clones, 80% to 95% being singletons. The origin of this receptor is an adult in good health. This sequence joins TRBV18 and TRBJ2-4, with 8 bases matching TRBD1. Sample: peripheral blood, taken on day 0 of AZD1222 vaccination. Written as DNA, the CDR3 is TGTGCCAGCTCACCACCGGGACAGGCAAACATTCAGTACTTC. This sequence encodes CASSPPGQANIQYF.